This TCR beta chain was obtained from a study of T cell repertoires in cytomegalovirus infection. About the research overall: Evidence of both CMV infection and a matching HLA type came from public TCR beta signatures. General study results and limits: The cumulative frequency of public TCR beta families identified carriers of CMV plus the relevant HLA. HLA-C-restricted CMV-specific TCR beta clonotypes prevailed in the ex vivo response.

The CDR3 consists of 16 residues. Per germline, CDR1 DFQATT and CDR2 SNEGSKA (reference sequence). The J segment lost 4 bases and the V segment lost 2 bases, leaving 10 bases of the junction unmatched. A word on this clonotype: No antigen is known for it.

TCRdb re-called the reads through MiXCR, storing one row per CDR3 protein. The sample carries more than 200,000 distinct CDR3 sequences, roughly 9.1% recorded once. Material: PBMCs. The receptor was isolated from a human donor in good health (CMV status not recorded). Some clones in this sample may be carry-over from other donors' samples. The chain recombines TRBV20-1 with TRBJ2-1, with 8 bases matching TRBD2. The CDR3 region is CSARSRREALYNEQFF. DNA of the CDR3: TGCAGTGCTAGAAGTAGGCGGGAGGCCCTTTACAATGAGCAGTTCTTC.